This T cell receptor beta chain was captured by sequencing in a study of spatial heterogeneity in lung cancer. Overall study: Donors were some 72 untreated early-stage non-small cell lung cancer patients. Where they were available, follow-up PBMC samples were sequenced, at a median of around 24 months after resection.

General study results and limits: Circulating ubiquitous expanded tumor TCRs were observed more frequently at resection than at follow-up.

MiXCR, applied by TCRdb to the 5' RACE reads, yields one record per CDR3 protein. Here the sample spans more than 75,000 distinct CDR3 sequences, less than 20% being singletons. This clonotype was observed a handful of times. Its antigen is unknown. Specified time point: blood at routine non-recurrence follow-up after resection. Unsorted whole RNA of tumor, nontumor lung or frozen PBMC was sequenced. The germline V gene has CDR1 SGHAT and CDR2 FQNNGV. With 3 bases removed from V and 5 bases from J, the gap between germline ends came to 13 bases. The CDR3 spans 14 residues. The sample was PBMCs, taken at follow-up. This TCR came from a male donor with early-stage non-small cell lung cancer. The chain joins TRBV11-2 to TRBJ2-5; D gene ambiguous. CDR3 residues: CASSFSGPGETQYF. CDR3 DNA sequence: TGTGCCAGCAGCTTCTCCGGGCCCGGCGAGACCCAGTACTTC.